The 28 T cell receptor beta chains listed next were all sequenced from one sample in a study of Graves' ophthalmopathy and Graves' hyperthyroidism. Investigators amplified TCR beta CDR3 regions from RNA transcripts. An opening RT-PCR round employed HTBI primers and preceded a second-round multiplex PCR. MiXCR, run by TCRdb on the multiplex PCR reads, gives a single entry per CDR3 protein. This sample has about 590,000 distinct CDR3 sequences; roughly 39% occur once, and the top ten carry about 4.6%. The material sequenced was peripheral blood or thyroid tissue (not recorded which). The source is an adult man with Graves' hyperthyroidism.

The genes are TRBV7-2 and TRBJ2-5; D is unclear. CDR1 and CDR2 from the germline V gene are SGHTA and FQGNSA. CDR3 length equals 13 residues. The germline V and J ends were trimmed by 5 bases and 5 bases, with 12 bases remaining between them. The CDR3 protein is CASSPGIRETQYF. CDR3 sequence (DNA): TGTGCCAGCAGCCCTGGGATCAGGGAGACCCAGTACTTC.

This clonotype was seen a few times. The gene calls are TRBV7-8 and TRBJ1-3; tentative D call: TRBD1 (6 bases). The CDR3 contains 14 residues. V dropped 5 bases and J dropped 4 bases, with 12 bases sitting between them. The V gene's germline CDR1 is SGHVS and CDR2 FQNEAQ. CDR3 nucleotides: TGTGCCAGCAGCCCGTCGACAGGAGGAAACACCATATATTTT. Protein product: CASSPSTGGNTIYF.

This rearrangement joins TRBV7-2 to TRBJ1-5, with D tentatively TRBD1 (5 bases). CDR3 length: 13 residues. V was cut by 5 bases and J by 6 bases, with 11 bases left in between. From germline, CDR1 is SGHTA and CDR2 FQGNSA. CDR3 in amino acids: CASSPGLGQPQHF. The CDR3 region has the DNA TGTGCCAGCAGCCCAGGGTTAGGTCAGCCCCAGCATTTT.

This clonotype has just one count. Germline and junction disagree at one end, which may indicate a read error. The chain joins TRBV10-3 to TRBJ1-1; TRBD1 matches at 8 bases. Germline CDR1 reads ENHRY; CDR2 reads SYGVKD. This CDR3 region has 15 residues. The CDR3 protein is CASSLTGASVAEAFF. The DNA of the CDR3 is TGTGCCAGCAGTTTGACAGGGGCGTCTGTCGCTGAAGCTTTCTTT.

This clonotype was counted ten times or more. This chain joins TRBV2 and TRBJ1-1; 9 nucleotides match TRBD1. Germline CDR1 SNHLY, CDR2 FYNNEI. The junction had 11 bases not matched to a gene; V was cut back by 5 bases and J by 10 bases. CDR3 length: 14 residues. This chain's CDR3 is CASSRLTGGVGAFF. The CDR3 nucleotides are TGTGCCAGCAGTCGATTAACAGGGGGCGTCGGAGCTTTCTTT. The full variable domain, in which reference TRBV2 and TRBJ1-1 provide the parts outside the CDR3, is EPEVTQTPSHQVTQMGQEVILRCVPISNHLYFYWYRQILGQKVEFLVSFYNNEISEKSEIFDDQFSVERPDGSNFTLKIRSTKLEDSAMYFCASSRLTGGVGAFFGQGTRLTVV.

The chain is built from TRBV6-1 and TRBJ1-2, with D uncertain. This CDR3 comprises 14 residues. V was clipped by 3 bases and J by 1 base, with 9 bases between them. Per germline, CDR1 MNHNS and CDR2 SASEGT. CDR3: CASSEGLGNYGYTF. Here the CDR3 DNA reads TGTGCCAGCAGTGAGGGTTTGGGTAACTATGGCTACACCTTC.

The DNA of the CDR3 is TGTGCCAGCAGTTTCCCCGGGGGAATTGGGTCTGGCTACACCTTC. Protein product: CASSFPGGIGSGYTF. The rearrangement uses TRBV6-5 and TRBJ1-2; D may be TRBD1 (5 bases). Trimming removed 4 bases at V and 7 bases at J, with 19 bases between. Germline V gene lookup returns CDR1 MNHEY and CDR2 SVGAGI. The length of the CDR3 is 15 residues.

In regard to this clonotype: The junction does not match germline at one end; this may be a read error. V usage is TRBV12-3 or TRBV12-4 and J usage is TRBJ1-2; D is possibly TRBD1 (5 bases). The CDR3 runs to 11 residues. CDR3 region: CASGLGGGYTF. In nucleotides, the CDR3 is TGTGCCAGCGGTTTGGGGGGGGGCTACACCTTC.

The chain joins TRBV20-1 to TRBJ1-5; 10 nucleotides line up with TRBD1. Trimming cost V 5 bases and J 2 bases; bases outside gene matches: 12. The CDR3 is 17 residues long. From germline, CDR1 is DFQATT and CDR2 SNEGSKA (reference sequence). CDR3 nucleotide sequence: TGCAGTGCTCTACGGGACAGGGGACTCGGGGGCAATCAGCCCCAGCATTTT. The encoded protein is CSALRDRGLGGNQPQHF.

This clonotype was detected many times. This sequence joins TRBV2 and TRBJ1-1; 8 bases line up with TRBD1. Germline V gene lookup returns CDR1 SNHLY and CDR2 FYNNEI. Trimming cost V 1 base and J 5 bases; bases outside gene matches: 3. The CDR3 runs to 14 residues. The CDR3 spells CASSEGQGWTEAFF. The CDR3 DNA reads TGTGCCAGCAGTGAAGGACAGGGGTGGACTGAAGCTTTCTTT.

J is TRBJ2-3 and V is TRBV20-1; no definite D call. Per the germline V gene, CDR1 is DFQATT and CDR2 is SNEGSKA (reference sequence). The CDR3 totals 11 residues. The V gene lost 3 bases and the J gene lost 4 bases, with 5 bases spanning the gap. The CDR3 DNA sequence: TGCAGTGCTAGGCGATCAGATACGCAGTATTTT. Encoded protein: CSARRSDTQYF.

The chain has TRBV5-8 and TRBJ2-7, with 10 bases aligning to TRBD1. This CDR3 has 16 amino acids. V shed 0 bases and J 7 bases; nucleotides not matched to a gene: 10. The germline V gene has CDR1 SGHTS and CDR2 YDEGEE. CDR3 sequence (DNA): TGTGCCAGCAGCTTGGAATTAGGGACAGGGGCTGGTGAGCAGTACTTC. It yields the protein CASSLELGTGAGEQYF. Full variable domain (missing parts from reference TRBV5-8 and TRBJ2-7): EAGVTQSPTHLIKTRGQQATLRCSPISGHTSVYWYQQALGLGLQFLLWYDEGEERNRGNFPPRFSGRQFPNYSSELNVNALELEDSALYLCASSLELGTGAGEQYFGPGTRLTVT.

This clonotype was counted between two and nine times. The chain uses TRBV27 and TRBJ1-2; 11 bases agree with TRBD1. V lost 7 bases, J lost 8 bases, and 3 bases stayed unmatched. The CDR3 spans 12 residues. Germline assignment: CDR1 MNHEY and CDR2 SMNVEV (reference sequence). DNA for the CDR3: TGTGCCAGCATGGACAGGGGGCGAGGCTACACCTTC. It is translated as CASMDRGRGYTF.

V and J are TRBV12-3 or TRBV12-4 and TRBJ1-3; TRBD1 is a possible D gene (6 bases). CDR3 length: 13 amino acids. Trimming removed 3 bases from V and 6 bases from J, with 9 bases in between. The CDR3 region is CASSFGGLNTIYF. Here the CDR3 DNA reads TGTGCCAGCAGTTTCGGGGGCTTAAACACCATATATTTT.

Ten or more counts support this clonotype. V and J are TRBV3-1 and TRBJ2-7, with 9 bases lining up with TRBD1. The length of the CDR3 is 13 residues. Germline V CDR1 and CDR2: LGHDT, YNNKEL (reference sequence). With V trimmed by 3 bases and J by 5 bases, 2 bases remained unmatched. CDR3 bases: TGTGCCAGCAGCCAGGACAGGGGCAACGAGCAGTACTTC. It specifies CASSQDRGNEQYF.

This clonotype was counted only a few times. The chain is built from TRBV3-1 and TRBJ2-7, with D uncertain. Trimming pared 0 bases from V and 5 bases from J, leaving 17 bases between. Germline values: CDR1 LGHDT, CDR2 YNNKEL (reference sequence). CDR3 length: 16 amino acids. The CDR3 loop reads CASSQDSGIRSDEQYF. Here the CDR3 DNA reads TGTGCCAGCAGCCAAGATTCGGGCATCCGAAGCGACGAGCAGTACTTC.

V usage is TRBV2 and J usage is TRBJ2-5; tentatively, D is TRBD2 (6 bases). Per germline, CDR1 SNHLY and CDR2 FYNNEI. This CDR3 is built from 14 residues. Trimming pared 2 bases from V and 5 bases from J, leaving 12 bases between. Written as DNA, the CDR3 is TGTGCCAGCAGTGAATTCGGGGGAGATGAGACCCAGTACTTC. It encodes CASSEFGGDETQYF.

This clonotype was counted many times. The chain couples TRBV20-1 to TRBJ1-2, with D perhaps TRBD1 (5 bases). CDR3 length equals 15 residues. Germline CDR1 is DFQATT and CDR2 is SNEGSKA (reference sequence). V was cut by 3 bases and J by 1 base, with 15 bases left in between. The CDR3 DNA is TGCAGTGCTAGCACCTTCGTTGGGGGTAACTATGGCTACACCTTC. Translated: CSASTFVGGNYGYTF.

J is TRBJ2-3 and V is TRBV20-1; a weak D match, TRBD2 (6 bases). The length of the CDR3 is 14 residues. Germline assignment: CDR1 DFQATT and CDR2 SNEGSKA (reference sequence). Deletions cut 4 bases from V and 2 bases from J, with 13 bases between. This CDR3 is CSAIVADYTDTQYF. In DNA form, the CDR3 reads TGCAGTGCTATCGTGGCGGACTACACAGATACGCAGTATTTT.

The gene calls are TRBV2 and TRBJ1-4; D call uncertain. The V end was cut by 5 bases, the J end by 5 bases, with 18 bases between. Germline CDR1 is SNHLY and CDR2 is FYNNEI. The CDR3 consists of 16 residues. The CDR3 DNA follows: TGTGCCAGCAGTTTTGGGAAAGGCCTGGGGAATGAAAAACTGTTTTTT. Translating gives CASSFGKGLGNEKLFF.

In this sample, this clonotype turned up a few times. This chain uses TRBV7-9 with TRBJ2-7; D is ambiguous. The DNA end favors TRBJ2-1, so the J call may be wrong. From germline, CDR1 is SEHNR and CDR2 FQNEAQ (reference sequence). This CDR3 comprises 11 residues. The CDR3 loop is CASSSSNEQFF. For the CDR3, the DNA is TGTGCCAGCAGCTCTTCCAATGAGCAGTTCTTC.

This clonotype was seen only a few times. The CDR3 sequence: CASSYARPGTGTTNEKLFF. As DNA, the CDR3 is TGTGCCAGCAGTTACGCCCGTCCCGGGACAGGTACAACTAATGAAAAACTGTTTTTT. The chain has TRBV6-6 and TRBJ1-4, with 8 positions matching TRBD1. CDR1 and CDR2 (germline): MNHNY, SVGAGI (reference sequence). This CDR3 has 19 residues. J gave up 0 bases and V 2 bases, and 11 bases lay outside the gene matches.

The CDR3 DNA reads as TGCGCCAGCAGTCGAGGGACAGGGGCGAACTACGAGCAGTACTTC. It specifies CASSRGTGANYEQYF. This chain joins TRBV10-2 and TRBJ2-7; 10 bases match TRBD1. This CDR3 region has 15 residues. CDR1 and CDR2 (germline): WSHSY, SAAADI. The V gene end was trimmed by 5 bases and the J gene end by 3 bases; junction bases not matched to a gene: 7.

In this sample, this clonotype turned up once. The chain is built from TRBV5-1 and TRBJ2-6; 7 bases align to TRBD1. V lost 0 bases to trimming and J lost 2 bases; unmatched junction nucleotides: 8. Germline V gene sequence: CDR1 SGHRS, CDR2 YFSETQ. This CDR3 is built from 18 residues. DNA for the CDR3: TGCGCCAGCAGCTTGGAGGCGACAGGGAGAGCTGGGGCCAACGTCCTGACTTTC. It is translated as CASSLEATGRAGANVLTF.

V is TRBV7-2 and J is TRBJ2-5; 8 bases align to TRBD2. The last part of the DNA fits TRBJ2-1 better; the J call may be wrong. The germline CDR1 and CDR2 sequences are SGHTA and FQGNSA. This CDR3 region has 15 residues. CDR3 in DNA: TGTGCCAGCAGCTTAATAAGCGGGAGTTACAATGAGCAGTTCTTC. It is translated as CASSLISGSYNEQFF.

This clonotype was counted many times. V is TRBV7-2 and J is TRBJ1-1; no clear D. Looked up from germline, CDR1 is SGHTA and CDR2 is FQGNSA. The CDR3 is 14 amino acids. Trimming removed 2 bases from V and 0 bases from J, with 7 bases in between. The CDR3 sequence: CASSLSRMNTEAFF. The CDR3, as DNA: TGTGCCAGCAGCTTAAGTAGGATGAACACTGAAGCTTTCTTT.

In its sample, this clonotype was seen many times. The J gene is TRBJ1-1, the V gene TRBV29-1; no definite D call. The CDR3 is made up of 13 amino acids. The V gene lost 6 bases and the J gene lost 3 bases, with 14 bases spanning the gap. The germline gives CDR1 SQVTM, CDR2 ANQGSEA. The CDR3 reads CSVAPLGYTEAFF. The CDR3 nucleotides read TGCAGCGTCGCCCCATTAGGGTACACTGAAGCTTTCTTT.

V is TRBV11-1 and J is TRBJ1-2; TRBD1 matches 11 bases. The germline V gene has CDR1 SGHAT and CDR2 FQDESV (reference sequence). The CDR3 loop spans 15 amino acids. The trim removed 5 bases at V and 7 bases at J, leaving 9 bases unmatched. The CDR3 DNA sequence: TGTGCCAGCAGCCCCGGGACAGGGGGGCTCTCTGGCTACACCTTC. Amino acid sequence: CASSPGTGGLSGYTF.